This entry features one T cell receptor (beta chain) sequence. The entry originates in a study of T cell responses to AZD1222 COVID-19 vaccine. The CDR3 extends over 19 amino acids. In germline, CDR1 is LGHDT, CDR2 YNNKEL (reference sequence). Losses at the gene ends were 0 bases for V and 6 bases for J; bases not matched to a gene: 12. The assay was immunoSEQ multiplex PCR, and TCRdb's table has in-frame clones only and misses some. The sample lists 65,000 to 85,000 clones, approximately 90% occurring once. This TCR derives from an adult in good health. V is TRBV3-1 (or the pseudogene TRBV3-2) and J is TRBJ2-7; TRBD2 matches at 15 bases. The material sequenced was peripheral blood, taken on day 0 of AZD1222 vaccination. The chain's CDR3 is CASSQDGLGLAGGSGEQYF. CDR3 nucleotides: TGTGCCAGCAGCCAAGATGGACTCGGACTAGCGGGGGGGTCTGGCGAGCAGTACTTC.